Below are 25 T cell receptor beta chains sequenced from a single sample in a study of shared clonotypes between healthy human individuals. Assay: immunoSEQ multiplex PCR; the TCRdb copy retains only in-frame clones and omits some. Altogether over a million clones are present, more than 65% being singletons, with the ten largest covering over 1.3%. Sequencing was done on a sample of memory CD4+ T cells sorted from blood. The subset is: CD45RA-negative fraction. The receptors were sampled from a man between 18 and 35 years old in good health.

The chain has TRBV28 and TRBJ2-4, with TRBD1 matching 8 bases. This CDR3 has 15 residues. Germline assignment: CDR1 MDHEN and CDR2 SYDVKM. V shed 4 bases and J 3 bases; nucleotides not matched to a gene: 5. The CDR3 region has the DNA TGTGCCAGCAGTTCCACAGGGGGTTTCAAAAACATTCAGTACTTC. Translation: CASSSTGGFKNIQYF.

This rearrangement joins TRBV4-1 to TRBJ2-3; 7 nucleotides agree with TRBD2. The trim removed 4 bases at V and 2 bases at J, leaving 15 bases unmatched. Germline CDR1 is MGHRA and CDR2 is YSYEKL. This CDR3 is 18 amino acids long. The CDR3 DNA is TGCGCCAGCAGCCGATTCCCCGTGGTTACTAGCGCCACAGATACGCAGTATTTT. It codes for CASSRFPVVTSATDTQYF.

The chain links TRBV5-8 to TRBJ1-1; 11 nucleotides agree with TRBD1. CDR3 length equals 14 residues. V lost 4 bases and J lost 5; bases outside the gene matches: 4. The V gene's germline CDR1 is SGHTS and CDR2 YDEGEE. As DNA, the CDR3 is TGTGCCAGCAGCACTGGACAGGGGGCGACTGAAGCTTTCTTT. This encodes CASSTGQGATEAFF.

This clone was seen once. CDR3 DNA sequence: TGTGCCTGGCAAAAATCCGGGACGGCTTACTACGAGCAGTACTTC. Translating it yields CAWQKSGTAYYEQYF. The chain links TRBV30 to TRBJ2-7; possibly TRBD1 or TRBD2 for D (5 bases each). The CDR3 loop spans 15 amino acids. Germline CDR1 and CDR2: GTSNPN and SVGIG (reference sequence). The ends were cut back, 5 bases at V and 3 bases at J, with 20 bases in the middle. The entire variable domain, with the rest obtained from reference TRBV30 and TRBJ2-7, is as follows: SQTIHQWPATLVQPVGSPLSLECTVEGTSNPNLYWYRQAAGRGLQLLFYSVGIGQISSEVPQNLSASRPQDRQFILSSKKLLLSDSGFYLCAWQKSGTAYYEQYFGPGTRLTVT.

This clone was detected once. The chain couples TRBV29-1 to TRBJ1-2, with unresolved D. Germline CDR1 reads SQVTM; CDR2 reads ANQGSEA. The CDR3 consists of 13 residues. Trimming pared 3 bases from V and 3 bases from J, leaving 11 bases between. DNA of the CDR3: TGCAGCGTTGACATAGGTTCTGACTATGGCTACACCTTC. Its protein product is CSVDIGSDYGYTF.

This clone was seen a handful of times. The chain uses TRBV20-1 and TRBJ1-1; a weak D match, TRBD1 (5 bases). V lost 6 bases, J lost 11 bases, and 16 bases lay in between. The germline V gene has CDR1 DFQATT and CDR2 SNEGSKA (reference sequence). This CDR3 is built from 11 residues. The CDR3 loop is CSAVRGGAAFF. DNA of the CDR3: TGCAGTGCCGTGAGGGGAGGAGCCGCTTTCTTT.

The chain links TRBV19 to TRBJ2-5; 13 bases line up with TRBD2. CDR3 length equals 16 residues. The V gene end was trimmed by 6 bases and the J gene end by 8 bases; junction bases not matched to a gene: 12. Germline assignment: CDR1 LNHDA and CDR2 SQIVND (reference sequence). CDR3 bases: TGTGCCAGTAGCCCACTAGCGGGAGGGCCTGGAGGAACCCAGTACTTC. Its translation: CASSPLAGGPGGTQYF.

In its sample, this clone was seen a few times. This rearrangement joins TRBV10-3 to TRBJ2-7; 7 bases align to TRBD2. The germline gives CDR1 ENHRY, CDR2 SYGVKD. The trim removed 6 bases at V and 3 bases at J, leaving 8 bases unmatched. The CDR3 covers 14 residues. The CDR3 bases are TGTGCCATCAGCGGACGGGAGGCGAGCTACGAGCAGTACTTC. It encodes CAISGREASYEQYF.

This chain links TRBV7-8 with TRBJ2-7; 8 bases are shared with TRBD1. J gave up 5 bases and V 0 bases, and 9 bases lay outside the gene matches. The CDR3 has 16 amino acids. Germline V gene sequence: CDR1 SGHVS, CDR2 FQNEAQ. CDR3 sequence reads: CASSLALTRGRNEQYF. The DNA for the CDR3 is TGTGCCAGCAGCTTAGCCCTTACCAGGGGGCGCAACGAGCAGTACTTC.

Regarding this clone: The identical CDR3 is also encoded by other nucleotide sequences in the sample. This chain joins TRBV30 and TRBJ2-3, with D unresolved. V shed 5 bases and J shed 0 bases, with 6 bases lying between them. This CDR3 comprises 12 residues. Germline V gene sequence: CDR1 GTSNPN, CDR2 SVGIG (reference sequence). The CDR3 region has the DNA TGTGCCTGGTCGGCCAGCACAGATACGCAGTATTTT. Translation: CAWSASTDTQYF.

The chain carries TRBV4-2 and TRBJ1-1; D is uncertain. CDR3 length equals 15 residues. Germline CDR1 and CDR2: LGHNA and YNFKEQ. V was shortened by 3 bases and J by 5 bases, with 16 bases between the two germline ends. The CDR3 region is CASSQAGPGITEAFF. The CDR3, as DNA: TGTGCCAGCAGCCAGGCTGGACCGGGAATTACTGAAGCTTTCTTT.

This chain joins TRBV9 and TRBJ2-2; D unresolved. V gave up 0 bases and J gave up 0 bases, with 9 bases separating them. The V gene's germline CDR1 is SGDLS and CDR2 YYNGEE. The CDR3 consists of 16 residues. The CDR3 DNA sequence: TGTGCCAGCAGCGTAGACCCCTACCCGAACACCGGGGAGCTGTTTTTT. Amino acids: CASSVDPYPNTGELFF.

Here the CDR3 DNA reads TGCGCCAGCAGCCAACCCGGGACAACCTACGAGCAGTACTTC. Translating gives CASSQPGTTYEQYF. This chain joins TRBV4-1 and TRBJ2-7; tentative D call: TRBD1 (6 bases). Trimming stripped 2 bases from V and 2 bases from J, with 10 bases between. The CDR3 is 14 residues long. From germline, CDR1 is MGHRA and CDR2 YSYEKL.

The gene calls are TRBV27 and TRBJ2-2; 7 nucleotides match TRBD1. The germline V gene has CDR1 MNHEY and CDR2 SMNVEV (reference sequence). J lost 6 bases, V lost 3 bases, and 4 bases had no gene match. CDR3 size: 14 residues. The CDR3 coding sequence is TGTGCCAGCAGTTTTGACAGGGATTCCGGGGAGCTGTTTTTT. Encoded protein: CASSFDRDSGELFF.

This clone was picked up a small number of times. This chain connects TRBV5-6 to TRBJ2-5, with D perhaps being TRBD1 or TRBD2 (6 bases each). CDR3 size: 17 residues. V lost 4 bases to trimming and J lost 2 bases, with 21 bases between them. Looked up from germline, CDR1 is SGHDT and CDR2 is YYEEEE. CDR3 sequence reads: CASSLGGTKKKQETQYF. The CDR3 coding sequence is TGTGCCAGCAGCCTGGGCGGGACAAAGAAGAAGCAAGAGACCCAGTACTTC.

This clone was detected only a few times. The J gene is TRBJ1-3, the V gene TRBV15; D is ambiguous. V dropped 4 bases and J dropped 0 bases, with 1 base sitting between them. This CDR3 spans 12 amino acids. Germline assignment: CDR1 LNHNV and CDR2 YYDKDF (reference sequence). The CDR3 spells CATSNSGNTIYF. The CDR3 coding sequence is TGTGCCACCAGCAACTCTGGAAACACCATATATTTT.

The rearrangement links TRBV7-8 to TRBJ1-1, with 7 bases aligning to TRBD1. The germline V gene has CDR1 SGHVS and CDR2 FQNEAQ. With 4 bases clipped from V and 4 bases from J, the junction kept 9 bases outside the gene matches. The CDR3 length is 15 residues. CDR3 sequence: CASSSWTGRITEAFF. The CDR3 region has the DNA TGTGCCAGCAGCTCCTGGACAGGAAGGATCACTGAAGCTTTCTTT.

The chain carries TRBV10-1 and TRBJ2-5; D unclear. The CDR3 extends over 15 amino acids. V was shortened by 0 bases and J by 1 base, with 9 bases between the two germline ends. From germline, CDR1 is WNHNN and CDR2 SYGVQD (reference sequence). The CDR3 spells CASSESTLGQETQYF. The CDR3 coding sequence is TGCGCCAGCAGTGAGTCGACACTGGGCCAAGAGACCCAGTACTTC.

This clone was picked up a small number of times. The chain has TRBV29-1 and TRBJ2-3, with D perhaps matching TRBD2 (6 bases). Germline CDR1 is SQVTM and CDR2 is ANQGSEA. The germline V and J ends were trimmed by 0 bases and 6 bases, with 16 bases remaining between them. This CDR3 contains 15 residues. The CDR3 here is CSVEDGVAVSDTQYF. The CDR3 coding sequence is TGCAGCGTTGAAGATGGGGTAGCGGTATCCGATACGCAGTATTTT.

With regard to this clone: The same CDR3 also results from other DNA sequences found in this sample. V is TRBV4-1 and J is TRBJ2-3; D unclear. V was shortened by 0 bases and J by 6 bases, with 7 bases between the two germline ends. Germline V gene sequence: CDR1 MGHRA, CDR2 YSYEKL. The CDR3 runs 13 residues. The CDR3 bases are TGCGCCAGCAGCCAAGATCCGAGGGATACGCAGTATTTT. This gives the protein CASSQDPRDTQYF.

This clone has just a few counts. V and J are TRBV10-3 and TRBJ1-5; D is unresolved. Trimming left V 10 bases short and J 1 base short, with 8 bases between. The CDR3 runs to 12 residues. CDR1 and CDR2 from the germline V gene are ENHRY and SYGVKD. CDR3 coding DNA: TGTGCCACCGGGCCGAGCAATCAGCCCCAGCATTTT. It specifies CATGPSNQPQHF.

This clone was counted a few times. This chain links TRBV5-6 with TRBJ2-3; no clear D gene. V was trimmed by 4 bases and J by 4 bases, leaving 19 bases between them. The CDR3 runs 16 residues. Germline CDR1 is SGHDT and CDR2 is YYEEEE. The CDR3 DNA reads as TGTGCCAGCAGCCTGAAGGGCCTAGATGTAGCAGATACGCAGTATTTT. Its translation: CASSLKGLDVADTQYF.

J is TRBJ2-7 and V is TRBV5-1, with TRBD1 identical over 7 bases. Germline loops: CDR1 SGHRS, CDR2 YFSETQ. V gave up 2 bases and J gave up 2 bases; unmatched junction bases: 7. CDR3 length: 15 amino acids. The CDR3 DNA reads TGCGCCAGCAGCTTATCCGGGACAGCGGCCTACGAGCAGTACTTC. Its translation: CASSLSGTAAYEQYF.

The chain uses TRBV5-1 and TRBJ2-3; the D is unclear. Trimming left V 0 bases short and J 4 bases short, with 15 bases between. Per the germline V gene, CDR1 is SGHRS and CDR2 is YFSETQ. The CDR3 is made up of 16 amino acids. The CDR3 DNA reads TGCGCCAGCAGCTTGGAGGGTGGAGCGAGTTCAGATACGCAGTATTTT. Amino acid sequence: CASSLEGGASSDTQYF.

V usage is TRBV5-1 and J usage is TRBJ2-5, with 9 bases that match TRBD2. The J call is uncertain, as TRBJ2-7 better fits the DNA end. The CDR3 has 14 residues. In germline, CDR1 is SGHRS, CDR2 YFSETQ. The CDR3 sequence: CASSIAGVIYEQYF. DNA of the CDR3: TGCGCCAGCAGCATAGCGGGAGTGATTTACGAGCAGTACTTC.